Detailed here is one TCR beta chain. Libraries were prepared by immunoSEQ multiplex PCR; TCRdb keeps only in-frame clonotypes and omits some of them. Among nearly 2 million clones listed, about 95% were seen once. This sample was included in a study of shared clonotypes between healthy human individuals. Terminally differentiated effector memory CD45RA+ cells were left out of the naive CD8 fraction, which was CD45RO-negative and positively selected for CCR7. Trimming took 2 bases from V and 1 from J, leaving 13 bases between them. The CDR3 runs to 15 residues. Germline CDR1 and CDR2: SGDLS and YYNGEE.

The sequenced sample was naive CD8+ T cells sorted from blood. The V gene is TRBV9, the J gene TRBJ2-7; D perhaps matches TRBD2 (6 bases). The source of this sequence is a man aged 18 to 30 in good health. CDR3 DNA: TGTGCCAGCAGCGTGGGGGGAGAGTGGTCCTACGAGCAGTACTTC. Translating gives CASSVGGEWSYEQYF.